The rows below give T cell receptor beta chains drawn from one sample of a study of read filtering for tumor transcriptome and immune sequencing. Using its own MiXCR run on the reads, TCRdb lists one record per CDR3 protein. This table has around 130,000 distinct CDR3 sequences, roughly an eighth appearing once. What was sequenced was a population of CD138-negative cells sorted from bone marrow. The source is a donor at least 40 years old with multiple myeloma. Both conserved end residues are part of each CDR3. A D gene is named only where the DNA matches it firmly. The listing skips clone size in some rows; elsewhere it reads once, few, many or a size class.

15,TRBV9,.,many,TRBJ1-1,CASSRSQGSDTEAFF,TGTGCCAGCAGCAGATCTCAGGGCTCCGACACTGAAGCTTTCTTT
14,TRBV30,.,many,TRBJ2-7,CAWSEGQGTYEQYF,TGTGCCTGGAGTGAGGGCCAGGGGACCTACGAGCAGTACTTC
13,TRBV7-2,TRBD2,few,TRBJ2-7,CASSMTSGNEQYF,TGTGCCAGCAGCATGACTAGCGGGAACGAGCAGTACTTC
17,TRBV7-9,TRBD2,many,TRBJ2-3,CASSPPPSGPSTDTQYF,TGTGCCAGCAGCCCCCCGCCTAGCGGGCCTTCCACAGATACGCAGTATTTT
15,TRBV30,.,many,TRBJ2-5,CAWSPLQGMGETQYF,TGTGCCTGGAGTCCTTTACAGGGAATGGGGGAGACCCAGTACTTC
12,TRBV11-1,.,many,TRBJ2-7,CASSSQTREQYF,TGTGCCAGCAGCTCACAGACACGCGAGCAGTACTTC
13,TRBV20-1,.,many,TRBJ1-1,CSAFRDIFTEAFF,TGCAGTGCCTTCCGGGACATTTTCACTGAAGCTTTCTTT
14,TRBV7-8,.,many,TRBJ2-1,CASSSASLYNEQFF,TGTGCCAGCAGCTCCGCTTCCCTTTACAATGAGCAGTTCTTC
16,TRBV20-1,.,many,TRBJ2-3,CSAKGVAKKLRDTQYF,TGCAGTGCTAAGGGGGTAGCGAAAAAATTAAGGGATACGCAATATTTT
16,TRBV7-9,.,many,TRBJ2-3,CASSLARRWGTDTQYF,TGTGCCAGCAGCTTAGCCCGTCGCTGGGGCACAGATACGCAGTATTTT
14,TRBV29-1,TRBD2,many,TRBJ2-3,CSVDRGRALNTQYF,TGCAGCGTTGATCGCGGGAGGGCCCTAAATACGCAGTATTTT
16,TRBV7-2,TRBD1,many,TRBJ1-3,CASRQTGVYSGNTIYF,TGTGCCAGCAGACAGACAGGGGTCTACTCTGGAAACACCATATATTTT
13,TRBV2,.,many,TRBJ2-3,CASTWEGGGTQYF,TGTGCCAGCACCTGGGAGGGGGGAGGTACGCAGTATTTT
14,TRBV19,TRBD1,.,TRBJ2-3,CASSIDRGTDTQYF,TGTGCCAGTAGTATAGACAGGGGGACAGATACGCAGTATTTT
16,TRBV6-2/TRBV6-3,TRBD1,many,TRBJ2-1,CASSYVDRVLINEQFF,TGTGCCAGCAGTTATGTGGACAGGGTTTTGATCAATGAGCAGTTCTTC
13,TRBV20-1,.,many,TRBJ2-7,CSARDLKEQEQYF,TGCAGTGCTAGAGATTTGAAGGAGCAAGAGCAGTACTTC
17,TRBV30,TRBD1,.,TRBJ1-1,CAWSRTGWSPMNTEAFF,TGTGCCTGGAGTCGGACAGGCTGGAGTCCGATGAACACTGAAGCTTTCTTT
15,TRBV24-1,TRBD2,.,TRBJ2-5,CATSVGLAGRKTQYF,TGTGCCACCAGTGTCGGACTAGCGGGAAGGAAGACCCAGTACTTC
14,TRBV20-1,.,few,TRBJ2-3,CSVGRGPSPDTQYF,TGCAGTGTTGGTAGGGGCCCCTCCCCAGATACGCAGTATTTT
19,TRBV20-1,TRBD1,many,TRBJ2-3,CSARRDRPTLRRGTDTQYF,TGCAGTGCTAGAAGGGACAGGCCCACTCTGAGGAGGGGGACAGATACGCAGTATTTT
12,TRBV3-1,.,many,TRBJ2-7,CASSQERYEQYF,TGTGCCAGCAGCCAAGAAAGGTACGAGCAGTACTTC
16,TRBV12-3/TRBV12-4,.,few,TRBJ2-4,CASSFGSHSAKSIQYF,TGTGCCAGCAGTTTCGGCAGCCACTCCGCCAAAAGCATTCAGTACTTC
16,TRBV6-2/TRBV6-3,TRBD2,many,TRBJ2-7,CASSYIASGVGYEQYF,TGTGCCAGCAGTTACATCGCTAGCGGGGTCGGCTACGAGCAGTACTTC
14,TRBV20-1,.,many,TRBJ2-3,CSATTGTSTDTQYF,TGCAGTGCTACTACCGGGACTAGCACAGATACGCAGTATTTT
14,TRBV18,TRBD2,many,TRBJ2-5,CASSPPGGGETQYF,TGTGCCAGCTCACCACCCGGCGGGGGAGAGACCCAGTACTTC
15,TRBV6-1,TRBD2,many,TRBJ2-3,CASGFGGAVADTQYF,TGTGCCAGCGGTTTCGGGGGGGCGGTGGCAGATACGCAGTATTTT
16,TRBV7-2,TRBD1,many,TRBJ1-5,CASSLGYDRGGQPQHF,TGTGCCAGCAGCTTAGGATATGACAGGGGGGGACAGCCCCAGCATTTT
15,TRBV7-8,.,few,TRBJ2-5,CASSLELSSTETQYF,TGTGCCAGCAGCTTAGAACTGAGTAGTACAGAGACCCAGTACTTC
14,TRBV6-5,.,many,TRBJ2-7,CASSYGSSRDEQYF,TGTGCCAGCAGTTACGGTAGCTCCAGGGACGAGCAGTACTTC
16,TRBV5-1,TRBD1,many,TRBJ1-4,CASRRIGTVGNEKLFF,TGCGCCAGCAGGAGGATCGGGACAGTGGGCAATGAAAAACTGTTTTTT
12,TRBV20-1,.,many,TRBJ2-7,CSARWQSYEQYF,TGCAGTGCTAGGTGGCAGTCCTACGAGCAGTACTTC